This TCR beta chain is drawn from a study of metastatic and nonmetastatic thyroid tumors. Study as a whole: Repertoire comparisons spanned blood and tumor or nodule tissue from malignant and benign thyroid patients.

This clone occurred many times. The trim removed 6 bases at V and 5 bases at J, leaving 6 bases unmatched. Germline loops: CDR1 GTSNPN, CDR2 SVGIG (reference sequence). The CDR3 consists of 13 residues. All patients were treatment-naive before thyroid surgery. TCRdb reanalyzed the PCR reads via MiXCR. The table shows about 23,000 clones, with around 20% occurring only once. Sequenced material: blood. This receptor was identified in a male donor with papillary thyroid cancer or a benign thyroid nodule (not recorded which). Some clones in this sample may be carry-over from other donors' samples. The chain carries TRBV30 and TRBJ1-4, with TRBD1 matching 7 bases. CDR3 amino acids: CACQGQLNEKLFF. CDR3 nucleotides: TGTGCCTGCCAGGGACAGTTAAATGAAAAACTGTTTTTT.